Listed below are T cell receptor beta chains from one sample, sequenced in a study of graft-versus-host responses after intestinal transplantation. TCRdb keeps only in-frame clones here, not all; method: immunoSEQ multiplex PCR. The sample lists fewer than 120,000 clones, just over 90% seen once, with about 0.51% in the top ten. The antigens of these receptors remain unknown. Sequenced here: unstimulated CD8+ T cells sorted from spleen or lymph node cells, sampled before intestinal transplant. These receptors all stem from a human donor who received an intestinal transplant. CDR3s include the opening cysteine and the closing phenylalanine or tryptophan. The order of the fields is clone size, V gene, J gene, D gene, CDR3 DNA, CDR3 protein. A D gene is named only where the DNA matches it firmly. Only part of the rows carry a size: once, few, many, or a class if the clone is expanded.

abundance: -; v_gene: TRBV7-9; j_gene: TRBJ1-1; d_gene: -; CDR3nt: TGTGCCAGCAGCACCGGGGGGTGGGCTGAAGCTTTCTTT; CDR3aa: CASSTGGWAEAFF
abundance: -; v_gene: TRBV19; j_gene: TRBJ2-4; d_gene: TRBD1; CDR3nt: TGTGCCAGTAGTCCAACAGACAGGGGGCAAAACATTCAGTACTTC; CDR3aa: CASSPTDRGQNIQYF
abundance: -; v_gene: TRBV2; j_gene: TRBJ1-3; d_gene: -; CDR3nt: TGTGCCAGCATCACAGGTTATTCTGGAAACACCATATATTTT; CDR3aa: CASITGYSGNTIYF
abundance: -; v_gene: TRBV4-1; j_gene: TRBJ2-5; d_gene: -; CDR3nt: TGCGCCAGCAGCCAAGATTGGGGAGAGACCCAGTACTTC; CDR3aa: CASSQDWGETQYF
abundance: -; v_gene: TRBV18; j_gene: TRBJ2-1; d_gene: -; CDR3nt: TGTGCCAGCTCACTCTCCCGGGTCGGGCAGTACTCCTACAATGAGCAGTTCTTC; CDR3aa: CASSLSRVGQYSYNEQFF
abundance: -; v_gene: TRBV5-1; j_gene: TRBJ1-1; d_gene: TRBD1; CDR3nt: TGCGCCAGCAGCTTGCAGGGGGCTGAAGCTTTCTTT; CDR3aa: CASSLQGAEAFF
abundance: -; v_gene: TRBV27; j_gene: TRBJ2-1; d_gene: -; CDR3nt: TGTGCCAGCAGTCAAAACTTACAGGGTAAAGGGCAGTTCTTC; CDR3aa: CASSQNLQGKGQFF
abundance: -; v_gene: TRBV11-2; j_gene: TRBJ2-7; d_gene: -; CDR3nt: TGTGCCAGCAGCCCAAGCCCAAGGGCAGCGAGGACCTACGAGCAGTACTTC; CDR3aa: CASSPSPRAARTYEQYF
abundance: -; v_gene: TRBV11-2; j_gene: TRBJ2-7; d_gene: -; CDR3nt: TGTGCCAGCAGCCTAGCGGCCGGGACAACCTACGAGCAGTACTTC; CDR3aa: CASSLAAGTTYEQYF
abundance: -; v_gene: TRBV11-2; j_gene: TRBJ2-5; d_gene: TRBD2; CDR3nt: TGTGCCAGCAGCCTTGGACTAGCGGGACGAGAGACCCAGTACTTC; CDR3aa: CASSLGLAGRETQYF
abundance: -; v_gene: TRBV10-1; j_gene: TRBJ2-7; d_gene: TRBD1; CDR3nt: TGCGCCAGCAGTACGGACAGGGGCGAGCAGTACTTC; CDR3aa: CASSTDRGEQYF
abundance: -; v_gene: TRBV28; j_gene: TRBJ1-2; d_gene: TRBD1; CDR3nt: TGTGCCAGCAGTGGCCGCGGACAGGGGTATGGCTACACCTTC; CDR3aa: CASSGRGQGYGYTF
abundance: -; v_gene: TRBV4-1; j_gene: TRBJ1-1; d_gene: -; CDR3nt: TGCGCCAGCAGCCACCCGAACACTGAAGCTTTCTTT; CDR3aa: CASSHPNTEAFF
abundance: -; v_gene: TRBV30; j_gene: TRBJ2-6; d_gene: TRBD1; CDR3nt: TGTGCCGCCCCGGGACAGGGAGTTTCCCGCTCTGGGGCCAACGTCCTGACTTTC; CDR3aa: CAAPGQGVSRSGANVLTF
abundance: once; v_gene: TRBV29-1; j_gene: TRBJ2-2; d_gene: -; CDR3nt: TGCAGCGTTGAAGGACCGCGCCCCGGGGAGCTGTTTTTT; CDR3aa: CSVEGPRPGELFF
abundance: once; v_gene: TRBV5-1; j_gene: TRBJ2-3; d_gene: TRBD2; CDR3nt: TGCGCCAGCAAGGTTACTAGCGGGATTTATAGCACAGATACGCAGTATTTT; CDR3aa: CASKVTSGIYSTDTQYF
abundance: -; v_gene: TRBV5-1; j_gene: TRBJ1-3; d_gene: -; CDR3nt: TGCGCCAGCAGCCCCTTAGGCCGTGGAAACACCATATATTTT; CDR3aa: CASSPLGRGNTIYF
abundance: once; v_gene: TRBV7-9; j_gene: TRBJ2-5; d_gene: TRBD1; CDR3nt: TGTGCCAGCAGCCAACAGGGGGAGACCCAGTACTTC; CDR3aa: CASSQQGETQYF
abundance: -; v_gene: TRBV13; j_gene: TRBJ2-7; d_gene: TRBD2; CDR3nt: TGTGCCAGCAGCTCGGGGGGGTCTACCTCCTACGAGCAGTACTTC; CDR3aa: CASSSGGSTSYEQYF
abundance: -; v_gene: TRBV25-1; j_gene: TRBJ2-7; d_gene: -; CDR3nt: TGTGCCAGCAGTGCGGAGACCTACGAGCAGTACTTC; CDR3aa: CASSAETYEQYF
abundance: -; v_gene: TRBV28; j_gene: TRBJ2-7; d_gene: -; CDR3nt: TGTGCCAGCAGTTTAATTTTCAGGGGCTATAGCTCCTACGAGCAGTACTTC; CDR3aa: CASSLIFRGYSSYEQYF
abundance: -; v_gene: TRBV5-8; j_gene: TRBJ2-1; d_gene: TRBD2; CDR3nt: TGTGCCAGCAGCCCGGGACTAGCGGGAGGTAACAATGAGCAGTTCTTC; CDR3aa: CASSPGLAGGNNEQFF
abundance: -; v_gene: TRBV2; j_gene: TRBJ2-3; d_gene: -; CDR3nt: TGTGCCAGCAGTGAAGGTTTCACCGGAGATACGCAGTATTTT; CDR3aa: CASSEGFTGDTQYF
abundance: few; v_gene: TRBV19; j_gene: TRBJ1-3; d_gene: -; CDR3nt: TGTGCCAGTAGTATGGGCGTCTCTGGAAACACCATATATTTT; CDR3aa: CASSMGVSGNTIYF
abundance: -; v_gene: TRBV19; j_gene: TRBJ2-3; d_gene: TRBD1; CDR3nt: TGTGCCAGTAGTATTGGGACAGGGAGCACAGATACGCAGTATTTT; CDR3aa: CASSIGTGSTDTQYF
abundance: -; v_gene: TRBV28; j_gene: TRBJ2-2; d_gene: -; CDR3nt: TGTGCCAGCATCCTCGGTGGCTACCCAAACACCGGGGAGCTGTTTTTT; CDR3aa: CASILGGYPNTGELFF
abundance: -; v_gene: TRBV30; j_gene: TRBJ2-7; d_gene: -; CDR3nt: TGTGCCTGGAGTCCAAGCTCCTACGAGCAGTACTTC; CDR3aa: CAWSPSSYEQYF
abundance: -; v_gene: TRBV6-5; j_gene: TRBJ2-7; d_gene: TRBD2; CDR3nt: TGTGCCAGCAGTTACGGGGGTGGGCTAGCGGGATCCGAGCAGTACTTC; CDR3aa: CASSYGGGLAGSEQYF
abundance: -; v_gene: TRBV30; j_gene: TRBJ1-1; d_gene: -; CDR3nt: TGTGCCCGGAAAGGAGGGACTCACACTGAAGCTTTCTTT; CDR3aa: CARKGGTHTEAFF